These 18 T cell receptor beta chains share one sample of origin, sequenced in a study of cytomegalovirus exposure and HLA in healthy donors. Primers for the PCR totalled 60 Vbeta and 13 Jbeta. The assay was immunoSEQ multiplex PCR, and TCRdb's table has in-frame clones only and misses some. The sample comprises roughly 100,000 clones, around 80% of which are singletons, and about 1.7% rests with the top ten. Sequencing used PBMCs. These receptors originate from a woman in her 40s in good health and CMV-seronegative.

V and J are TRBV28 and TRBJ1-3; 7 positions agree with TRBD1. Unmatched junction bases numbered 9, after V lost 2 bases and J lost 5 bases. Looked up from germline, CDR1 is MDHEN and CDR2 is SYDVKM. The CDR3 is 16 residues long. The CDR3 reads CASSLPSTGARNTIYF. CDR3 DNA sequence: TGTGCCAGCAGTTTACCCTCCACAGGGGCTAGAAACACCATATATTTT.

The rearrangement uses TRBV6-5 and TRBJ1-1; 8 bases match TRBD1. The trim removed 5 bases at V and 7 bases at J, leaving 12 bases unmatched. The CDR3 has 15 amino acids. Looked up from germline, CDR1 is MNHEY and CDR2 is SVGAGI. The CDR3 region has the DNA TGTGCCAGCAGTCGACGGACAGGGAGAAACCTTGAAGCTTTCTTT. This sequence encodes CASSRRTGRNLEAFF.

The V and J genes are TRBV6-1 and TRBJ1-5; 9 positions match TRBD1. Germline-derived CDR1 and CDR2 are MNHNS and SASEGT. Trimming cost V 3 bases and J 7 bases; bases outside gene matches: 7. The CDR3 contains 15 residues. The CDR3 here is CASSDLDRGNQPQHF. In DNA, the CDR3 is TGTGCCAGCAGTGACTTGGACAGGGGAAACCAGCCCCAGCATTTT.

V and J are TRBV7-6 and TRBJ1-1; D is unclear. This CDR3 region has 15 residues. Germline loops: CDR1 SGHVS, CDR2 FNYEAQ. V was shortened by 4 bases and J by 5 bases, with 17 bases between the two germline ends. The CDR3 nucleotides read TGTGCCAGCAGCTCCCGGGTTGGTTTCCCGACTGAAGCTTTCTTT. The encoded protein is CASSSRVGFPTEAFF.

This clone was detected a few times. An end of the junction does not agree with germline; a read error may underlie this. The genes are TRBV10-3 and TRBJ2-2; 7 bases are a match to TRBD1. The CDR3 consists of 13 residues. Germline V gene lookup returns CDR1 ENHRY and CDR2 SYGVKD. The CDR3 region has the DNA TGTGCCGTCAGGACAGGAGGCACCGGGGAGCTGTTTTTT. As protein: CAVRTGGTGELFF.

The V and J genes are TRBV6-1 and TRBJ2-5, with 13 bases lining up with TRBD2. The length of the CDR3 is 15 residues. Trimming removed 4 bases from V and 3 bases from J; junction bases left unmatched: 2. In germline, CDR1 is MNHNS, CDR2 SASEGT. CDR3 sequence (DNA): TGTGCCAGCAGTGTCGGGACTAGCGGGAAAGAGACCCAGTACTTC. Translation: CASSVGTSGKETQYF.

The CDR3 loop reads CASSRQTSGSSVTQYF. Written as DNA, the CDR3 is TGTGCCAGCAGCCGTCAGACTAGCGGGAGTAGTGTTACGCAGTATTTT. The V gene is TRBV7-2, the J gene TRBJ2-3; 12 positions agree with TRBD2. With 5 bases clipped from V and 8 bases from J, the junction kept 11 bases outside the gene matches. CDR3 length equals 16 residues. Germline lookup yields CDR1 SGHTA and CDR2 FQGNSA.

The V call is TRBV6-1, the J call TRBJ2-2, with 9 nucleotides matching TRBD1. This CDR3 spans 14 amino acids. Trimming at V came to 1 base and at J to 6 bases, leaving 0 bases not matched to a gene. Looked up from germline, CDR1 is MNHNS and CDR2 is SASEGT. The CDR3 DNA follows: TGTGCCAGCAGTGAAGGGACAGGGGCCGGGGAGCTGTTTTTT. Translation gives CASSEGTGAGELFF.

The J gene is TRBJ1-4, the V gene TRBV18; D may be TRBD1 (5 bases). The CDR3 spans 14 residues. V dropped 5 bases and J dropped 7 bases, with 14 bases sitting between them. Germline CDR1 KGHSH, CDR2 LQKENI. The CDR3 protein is CASSSGRGSEKLFF. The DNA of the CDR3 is TGTGCCAGCTCATCCGGACGGGGGAGTGAAAAACTGTTTTTT.

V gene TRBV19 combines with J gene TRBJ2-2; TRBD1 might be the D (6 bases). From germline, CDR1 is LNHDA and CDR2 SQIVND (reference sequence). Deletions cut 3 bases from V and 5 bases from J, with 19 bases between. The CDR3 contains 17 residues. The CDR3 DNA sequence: TGTGCCAGTAGTATCCCCAGGGACATCCTGGGGACCGGGGAGCTGTTTTTT. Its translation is CASSIPRDILGTGELFF.

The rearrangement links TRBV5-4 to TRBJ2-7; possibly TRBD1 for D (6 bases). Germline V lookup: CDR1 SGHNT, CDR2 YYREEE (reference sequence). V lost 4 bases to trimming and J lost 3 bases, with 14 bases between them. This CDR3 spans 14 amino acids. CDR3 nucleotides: TGTGCCAGCAGCCATGATCAGGGGAGCTACGAGCAGTACTTC. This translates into CASSHDQGSYEQYF.

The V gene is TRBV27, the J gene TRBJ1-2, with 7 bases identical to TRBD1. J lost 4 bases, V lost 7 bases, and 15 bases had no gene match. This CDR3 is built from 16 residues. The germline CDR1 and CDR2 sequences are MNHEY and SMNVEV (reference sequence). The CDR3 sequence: CASKPRRGTASYGYTF. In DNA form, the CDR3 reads TGTGCCAGCAAACCCCGTAGGGGGACAGCCTCCTATGGCTACACCTTC.

This CDR3 is CASNRGTTSGSYEQYF. The DNA of the CDR3 is TGTGCCAGCAACAGGGGGACGACTAGCGGCTCCTACGAGCAGTACTTC. The chain joins TRBV6-6 to TRBJ2-7; tentative D call: TRBD2 (9 bases). CDR1 is MNHNY, CDR2 SVGAGI, per germline (reference sequence). Trimming shortened V by 7 bases and J by 0 bases, and 19 bases separated the two germline ends. This CDR3 is 16 amino acids long.

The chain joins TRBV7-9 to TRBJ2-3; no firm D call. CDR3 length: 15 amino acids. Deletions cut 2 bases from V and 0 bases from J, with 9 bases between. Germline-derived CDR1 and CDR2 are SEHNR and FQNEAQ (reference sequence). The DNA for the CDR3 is TGTGCCAGCAGCTTAACCAGTATAAGCACAGATACGCAGTATTTT. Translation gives CASSLTSISTDTQYF.

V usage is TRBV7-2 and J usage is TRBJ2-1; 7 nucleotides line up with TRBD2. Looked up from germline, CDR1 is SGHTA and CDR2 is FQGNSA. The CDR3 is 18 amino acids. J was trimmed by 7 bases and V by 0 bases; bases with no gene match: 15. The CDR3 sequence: CASSLASIGAGEWNEQFF. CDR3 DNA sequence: TGTGCCAGCAGCTTAGCGTCGATCGGCGCGGGGGAATGGAATGAGCAGTTCTTC.

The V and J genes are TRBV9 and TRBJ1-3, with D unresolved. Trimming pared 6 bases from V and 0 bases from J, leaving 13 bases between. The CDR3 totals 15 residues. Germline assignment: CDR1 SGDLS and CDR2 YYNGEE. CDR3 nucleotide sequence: TGTGCCAGCACTAGGACGGGAAGCTCTGGAAACACCATATATTTT. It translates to CASTRTGSSGNTIYF.

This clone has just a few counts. As DNA, the CDR3 is TGTGCCAGCAGTTACTCGAAAGTCGGGAGGGTGTTCTTC. Translating gives CASSYSKVGRVFF. The rearrangement joins TRBV6-5 to TRBJ2-1, with TRBD2 matching 8 bases. V lost 0 bases to trimming and J lost 15 bases; unmatched junction nucleotides: 7. Germline V gives CDR1 MNHEY, CDR2 SVGAGI. The CDR3 loop spans 13 amino acids.

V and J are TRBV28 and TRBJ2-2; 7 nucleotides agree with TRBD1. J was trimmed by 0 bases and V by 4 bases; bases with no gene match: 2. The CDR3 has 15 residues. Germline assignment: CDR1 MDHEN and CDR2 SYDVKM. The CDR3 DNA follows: TGTGCCAGCAGTTCCGGGACAGCGAACACCGGGGAGCTGTTTTTT. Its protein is CASSSGTANTGELFF.